This T cell receptor (beta chain) was obtained from a study of a mutant IDH1 vaccine in newly diagnosed glioma. Study details: Former treatment meant radiotherapy, temozolomide, or both; the majority had gotten both.

Comment on this clone: Its antigen is still unknown.

The germline CDR1 and CDR2 sequences are LNHDA and SQIVND (reference sequence). The V gene end was trimmed by 6 bases and the J gene end by 6 bases; junction bases not matched to a gene: 3. The CDR3 has 13 amino acids. Time point specified: week 47, end of study. Vaccine doses each comprised 300 ug of mutant IDH1 20-mer peptide, with topical imiquimod. This table comes from immunoSEQ multiplex PCR, and its TCRdb copy is limited to in-frame clones, with some not included. The sample consists of just over 60,000 clones, under 85% of them appearing once. The chain is built from TRBV19 and TRBJ2-1; 9 bases map to TRBD1. The sequence was obtained from a man aged 25-45 years with glioma. The specimen was PBMCs, collected from a glioma patient whose treatment included an IDH1 peptide vaccine. Here the CDR3 DNA reads TGTGCCAGTAGGAGGACAGGGGCCAATGAGCAGTTCTTC. It is translated as CASRRTGANEQFF.